The present T cell receptor (beta chain) was sequenced within a study of regulatory T cells in long-lasting Graves disease. Notes on the study in general: Persistent cases favored TRBV28, TRBJ1-2 and TRBJ2-5.

In this sample, this clonotype turned up a few times. Its antigen is undetermined. Libraries of TCR beta came from iRepertoire HTBI primers plus Arm-PCR of CDR3 regions. Each CDR3 protein gets one entry after TCRdb re-called the multiplex PCR reads with MiXCR. The sample includes roughly 450,000 distinct CDR3 sequences, less than 25% seen only once; the top ten take about 8.3%. Time point of the sample: persistent/refractory GD, antithyroid drugs over 5 years with positive TRAb. Scientists built the TCR library using RNA that was extracted from PBMCs. One endocrinology department in Xi'an, China, was where patients came from. V dropped 5 bases and J dropped 3 bases, with 14 bases sitting between them. The CDR3 totals 14 residues. Germline lookup yields CDR1 SEHNR and CDR2 FQNEAQ (reference sequence).

The chain recombines TRBV7-9 with TRBJ2-7; D is undetermined. The sequencing used peripheral blood mononuclear cells (PBMCs), collected when the disease was refractory, from a patient treated with antithyroid drugs. The clonotype comes from a female donor with Graves disease. Here the CDR3 reads CASSHTPPHYEQYF. In nucleotides, the CDR3 is TGTGCCAGCAGCCACACACCTCCTCACTACGAGCAGTACTTC.